Shown below are 28 T cell receptor beta chains from a single sample sequenced in a study of beta chain features in type 1 diabetes. Notes on the study in general: Significant though moderate, a shortening of TCRB CDR3s appeared in all four CD4+ subsets of Type 1 diabetes patients.

The authors reverse transcribed all of the isolated RNA, so sequencing captured expressed TCRB transcripts. Assay: immunoSEQ multiplex PCR; the TCRdb copy retains only in-frame clones and omits some. Of around 110,000 clones listed, about a sixth are singletons. Their recognized antigens are unknown. The sequencing sample was made of central memory CD4+ T cells from blood. The origin of the receptors is a man in his thirties or forties with type 1 diabetes.

CDR3 nucleotide sequence: TGCAGCGTTGAAACCCAGGGCGACTATGGCTACACCTTC. This codes for CSVETQGDYGYTF. V is TRBV29-1 and J is TRBJ1-2, with D possibly being TRBD1 (5 bases). In germline, CDR1 is SQVTM, CDR2 ANQGSEA. Between the trimmed V and J ends, which lost 2 bases and 3 bases, there was a span of 10 bases. CDR3 length: 13 amino acids.

V is TRBV6-5 and J is TRBJ1-2; D unresolved. This CDR3 is built from 13 residues. Trimming removed 7 bases from V and 0 bases from J, with 9 bases in between. Looked up from germline, CDR1 is MNHEY and CDR2 is SVGAGI. The CDR3 DNA reads TGTGCCAGCACCAAAGCGACTAACTATGGCTACACCTTC. This gives the protein CASTKATNYGYTF.

The sample holds many counts of this clone. V and J are TRBV7-9 and TRBJ2-3, with D possibly matching TRBD1 (5 bases). Germline CDR1 SEHNR, CDR2 FQNEAQ (reference sequence). CDR3 length: 14 amino acids. Trimming removed 5 bases at V and 1 base at J, with 10 bases between. Here the CDR3 DNA reads TGTGCCAGCAGCGGAACGACAGGCACAGATACGCAGTATTTT. This sequence encodes CASSGTTGTDTQYF.

This clone occurred a few times. The chain joins TRBV19 to TRBJ2-3, with D perhaps TRBD2 (6 bases). CDR3 length: 15 amino acids. V was clipped by 2 bases and J by 0 bases, with 9 bases between them. Looked up from germline, CDR1 is LNHDA and CDR2 is SQIVND (reference sequence). The DNA of the CDR3 is TGTGCCAGTAGTATAACTAGCACTAGCACAGATACGCAGTATTTT. Protein product: CASSITSTSTDTQYF.

This clone was seen a handful of times. The J gene is TRBJ2-7, the V gene TRBV6-5; 8 nucleotides match TRBD1. V lost 6 bases to trimming and J lost 7 bases; unmatched junction nucleotides: 11. The germline CDR1 and CDR2 sequences are MNHEY and SVGAGI. There are 14 residues in the CDR3. The CDR3 protein is CASSRGQGEGEQYF. The CDR3 DNA is TGTGCCAGCAGCCGTGGACAGGGCGAGGGAGAGCAGTACTTC.

This clone was picked up a small number of times. The chain uses TRBV4-1 and TRBJ2-1; D possibly corresponds to TRBD1 (5 bases). Between the trimmed V and J ends, which lost 4 bases and 6 bases, there was a span of 10 bases. Germline V CDR1 and CDR2: MGHRA, YSYEKL. This CDR3 has 13 residues. In nucleotides, the CDR3 is TGCGCCAGCAGCCCCTCAAGGGGCAATGAGCAGTTCTTC. Its protein is CASSPSRGNEQFF.

A remark on this clone: Additional DNA sequences in this sample encode the identical CDR3. This chain uses TRBV27 with TRBJ2-1, with 7 nucleotides matching TRBD1. V dropped 5 bases and J dropped 8; count of bases not matched to a gene: 6. Germline-derived CDR1 and CDR2 are MNHEY and SMNVEV (reference sequence). The CDR3 runs 13 residues. The CDR3 sequence is CASSVLGGYEQFF. The CDR3 DNA sequence: TGTGCCAGCAGTGTGCTAGGGGGCTATGAGCAGTTCTTC.

In its sample, this clone was seen a few times. The chain couples TRBV25-1 to TRBJ2-3; 9 bases agree with TRBD1. After removal of 3 bases from V and 3 bases from J, the junction contained 7 bases not matched to a gene. Germline lookup yields CDR1 MGHDK and CDR2 SYGVNS. The CDR3 sequence is 16 residues long. The CDR3 nucleotides read TGTGCCAGCAGTGAGTTCACAGGGGGCAGGACAGATACGCAGTATTTT. Translated, it gives CASSEFTGGRTDTQYF.

In this sample, this clone turned up a few times. The chain carries TRBV7-2 and TRBJ2-7, with D tentatively TRBD2 (6 bases). The V and J ends lost 3 bases and 0 bases respectively, with 9 bases between them. CDR1 and CDR2 from the germline V gene are SGHTA and FQGNSA. This CDR3 spans 14 amino acids. This chain's CDR3 is CASSFGRGSYEQYF. Written as DNA, the CDR3 is TGTGCCAGCAGCTTTGGGCGGGGCTCCTACGAGCAGTACTTC.

The chain couples TRBV14 to TRBJ2-7; D might be TRBD1 or TRBD2, each matching 6 bases. Germline CDR1 SGHDN, CDR2 FVKESK. CDR3 length: 16 amino acids. The V gene lost 2 bases and the J gene lost 7 bases, with 21 bases spanning the gap. In DNA, the CDR3 is TGTGCCAGCAGCCAAAACTCGGCCCCCCTAGGGGGGGAGCAGTACTTC. Its translation is CASSQNSAPLGGEQYF.

The rearrangement links TRBV15 to TRBJ2-5, with 7 bases matching TRBD1. The end of the DNA aligns better with TRBJ2-7, so the J call may be wrong. The CDR3 totals 14 residues. Germline V CDR1 and CDR2: LNHNV, YYDKDF (reference sequence). CDR3 DNA sequence: TGTGCCACCAGCAGAGCAGGGGGCTCCTACGAGCAGTACTTC. Protein product: CATSRAGGSYEQYF.

This chain uses TRBV18 with TRBJ2-1, with TRBD1 matching over 10 bases. The CDR3 is made up of 16 amino acids. The germline V gene encodes CDR1 KGHSH and CDR2 LQKENI. Germline trimming cut 6 bases from V and 6 bases from J; bases unmatched to any gene: 11. For the CDR3, the DNA is TGTGCCAGCTCCTTCGCCCGGGACAGGGGAGTCAATGAGCAGTTCTTC. Translated: CASSFARDRGVNEQFF.

The rearrangement joins TRBV10-3 to TRBJ2-7, with a tentative D call TRBD2 (6 bases). This CDR3 has 14 residues. The V end was cut by 3 bases, the J end by 3 bases, with 12 bases between. Looked up from germline, CDR1 is ENHRY and CDR2 is SYGVKD. The CDR3 DNA reads TGTGCCATCAGTGACTCGCGGGGAGACTACGAGCAGTACTTC. Its translation: CAISDSRGDYEQYF.

The rearrangement joins TRBV28 to TRBJ1-2; D gene unclear. Germline CDR1 and CDR2: MDHEN and SYDVKM. The V and J ends lost 4 bases and 0 bases respectively, with 9 bases between them. The CDR3 covers 14 residues. DNA of the CDR3: TGTGCCAGCAGTTCTGGGCCCGCTAACTATGGCTACACCTTC. It translates to CASSSGPANYGYTF.

The rearrangement links TRBV11-1 to TRBJ2-1, with D unresolved. This CDR3 contains 13 residues. From germline, CDR1 is SGHAT and CDR2 FQDESV (reference sequence). Trimming took 1 base from V and 2 from J, leaving 3 bases between them. CDR3 in amino acids: CASSLGAYNEQFF. CDR3 bases: TGTGCCAGCAGCTTAGGAGCCTACAATGAGCAGTTCTTC.

The chain carries TRBV7-7 and TRBJ2-2, with D possibly being TRBD1 (6 bases). Per germline, CDR1 SSHAT and CDR2 FNYEAQ (reference sequence). This CDR3 has 14 residues. V dropped 5 bases and J dropped 2 bases, with 9 bases sitting between them. CDR3 nucleotide sequence: TGTGCCAGCAGCGGACAGATAAACACCGGGGAGCTGTTTTTT. Protein product: CASSGQINTGELFF.

This clone has a handful of counts. This sequence joins TRBV5-1 and TRBJ2-7; D unclear. This CDR3 region has 14 residues. CDR1 and CDR2 from the germline V gene are SGHRS and YFSETQ. Trimming cost V 3 bases and J 2 bases, with 12 bases left between them. For the CDR3, the DNA is TGCGCCAGCAGCTCGGAAGGGCCTGCCTACGAGCAGTACTTC. The encoded protein is CASSSEGPAYEQYF.

This chain links TRBV27 with TRBJ2-7; 8 positions agree with TRBD1. Germline assignment: CDR1 MNHEY and CDR2 SMNVEV (reference sequence). CDR3 length equals 16 residues. Unmatched junction bases numbered 12, after V lost 5 bases and J lost 3 bases. The CDR3 here is CASSRLPTGAIYEQYF. The DNA for the CDR3 is TGTGCCAGCAGTCGCCTCCCGACAGGGGCCATCTACGAGCAGTACTTC.

This clone came up a few times. In DNA form, the CDR3 reads TGCGCCAGCAGCCAAGTGAGGGGTAATAAGGACATTCAGTACTTC. This sequence encodes CASSQVRGNKDIQYF. V gene TRBV4-3 combines with J gene TRBJ2-4, with D perhaps being TRBD1 or TRBD2 (5 bases each). The germline V gene has CDR1 LGHNA and CDR2 YSLEER. The CDR3 totals 15 residues. Trimming shortened V by 1 base and J by 8 bases, and 15 bases separated the two germline ends.

This clone was seen a handful of times. The chain is built from TRBV19 and TRBJ2-1; 8 bases are a match to TRBD1. The length of the CDR3 is 14 residues. Germline CDR1 LNHDA, CDR2 SQIVND (reference sequence). Trimming removed 1 base from V and 8 bases from J; junction bases left unmatched: 4. Here the CDR3 DNA reads TGTGCCAGTAGTATAGCCGGACAGGGCTATGAGCAGTTCTTC. It translates to CASSIAGQGYEQFF.

This sequence joins TRBV29-1 and TRBJ1-3; D is unresolved. The V gene lost 0 bases and the J gene lost 1 base, with 1 base spanning the gap. Germline V CDR1 and CDR2: SQVTM, ANQGSEA. The CDR3 length is 12 residues. The CDR3: CSVEDSGNTIYF. Here the CDR3 DNA reads TGCAGCGTTGAAGATTCTGGAAACACCATATATTTT.

This clone was seen more than once but under ten times. Other DNA sequences of this sample code for an identical CDR3. This chain links TRBV4-3 with TRBJ2-6; TRBD2 might be the D (5 bases). CDR1 and CDR2 (germline): LGHNA, YSLEER. The CDR3 runs 15 residues. V dropped 1 base and J dropped 3 bases, with 7 bases sitting between them. CDR3 DNA: TGCGCCAGCAGCCAAGCGGGGAGTGGGGCCAACGTCCTGACTTTC. Translated: CASSQAGSGANVLTF.

This clone was observed a few times. This rearrangement joins TRBV5-1 to TRBJ1-4, with 8 bases fitting TRBD1. Germline V gene data show CDR1 as SGHRS and CDR2 as YFSETQ. Trimming removed 2 bases from V and 7 bases from J; junction bases left unmatched: 7. This CDR3 comprises 15 residues. The CDR3 sequence is CASSLGQGISEKLFF. CDR3 bases: TGCGCCAGCAGCTTAGGACAGGGAATTTCTGAAAAACTGTTTTTT.

V gene TRBV29-1 combines with J gene TRBJ2-5; no clear D. This CDR3 is built from 12 residues. V was cut by 6 bases and J by 5 bases, with 13 bases left in between. Germline V gene lookup returns CDR1 SQVTM and CDR2 ANQGSEA. The CDR3 region is CSVLLGSETQYF. The CDR3, as DNA: TGCAGCGTCCTGTTGGGCAGCGAGACCCAGTACTTC.

In regard to this clone: Other DNA sequences from this sample encode an identical CDR3 as well. V usage is TRBV9 and J usage is TRBJ2-3; D gene unclear. The V end was cut by 0 bases, the J end by 5 bases, with 4 bases between. The CDR3 sequence is 12 residues long. Germline lookup yields CDR1 SGDLS and CDR2 YYNGEE. CDR3 DNA: TGTGCCAGCAGCGTAGTTCGAGATACGCAGTATTTT. Its protein product is CASSVVRDTQYF.

The chain recombines TRBV18 with TRBJ2-2; no clear D. The germline gives CDR1 KGHSH, CDR2 LQKENI. V gave up 2 bases and J gave up 6 bases, with 10 bases separating them. CDR3 size: 14 residues. The CDR3, as DNA: TGTGCCAGCTCACCAGCAGAATTCGCCGGGGAGCTGTTTTTT. Translated: CASSPAEFAGELFF.

This clone was seen a handful of times. CDR3 residues: CASSPKTRGDTQYF. The CDR3, as DNA: TGTGCCAGCTCACCGAAGACTAGGGGTGATACGCAGTATTTT. This sequence joins TRBV18 and TRBJ2-3, with D perhaps matching TRBD2 (6 bases). Germline-derived CDR1 and CDR2 are KGHSH and LQKENI. This CDR3 spans 14 amino acids. The germline V and J ends were trimmed by 3 bases and 6 bases, with 13 bases remaining between them.

This clone was recorded at least ten times. The genes are TRBV7-9 and TRBJ2-3; D remains unclear. Germline CDR1 and CDR2: SEHNR and FQNEAQ (reference sequence). The CDR3 consists of 14 residues. V was pared by 5 bases and J by 0 bases, with 9 bases between. The CDR3 reads CASSPWGSTDTQYF. The CDR3 bases are TGTGCCAGCAGCCCATGGGGTAGCACAGATACGCAGTATTTT.